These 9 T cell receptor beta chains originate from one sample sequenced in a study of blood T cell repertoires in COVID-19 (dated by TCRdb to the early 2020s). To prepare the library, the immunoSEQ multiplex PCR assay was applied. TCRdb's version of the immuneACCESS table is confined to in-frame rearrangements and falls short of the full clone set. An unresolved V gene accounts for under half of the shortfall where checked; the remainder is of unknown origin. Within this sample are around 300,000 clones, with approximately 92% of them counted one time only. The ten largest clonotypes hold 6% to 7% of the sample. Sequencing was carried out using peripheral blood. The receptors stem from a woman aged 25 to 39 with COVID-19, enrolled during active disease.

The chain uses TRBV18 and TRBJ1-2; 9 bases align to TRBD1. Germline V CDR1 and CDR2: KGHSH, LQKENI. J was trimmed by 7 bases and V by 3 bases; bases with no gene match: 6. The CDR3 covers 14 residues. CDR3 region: CASSPGQGGSGYTF. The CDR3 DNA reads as TGTGCCAGCTCACCGGGACAGGGAGGTAGTGGCTACACCTTC.

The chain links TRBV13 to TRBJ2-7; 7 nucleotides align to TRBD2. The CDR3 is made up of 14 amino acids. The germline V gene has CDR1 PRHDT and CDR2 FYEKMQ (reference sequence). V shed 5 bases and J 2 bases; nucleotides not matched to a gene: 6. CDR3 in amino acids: CASSPPGGPYEQYF. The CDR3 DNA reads TGTGCCAGCAGCCCCCCGGGGGGACCCTACGAGCAGTACTTC.

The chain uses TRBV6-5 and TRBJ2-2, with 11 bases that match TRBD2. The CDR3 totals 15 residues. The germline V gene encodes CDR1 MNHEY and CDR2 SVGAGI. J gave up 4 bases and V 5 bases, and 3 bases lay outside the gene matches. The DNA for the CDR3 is TGTGCCAGCAGTACAACTAGCGGGAGCACCGGGGAGCTGTTTTTT. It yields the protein CASSTTSGSTGELFF.

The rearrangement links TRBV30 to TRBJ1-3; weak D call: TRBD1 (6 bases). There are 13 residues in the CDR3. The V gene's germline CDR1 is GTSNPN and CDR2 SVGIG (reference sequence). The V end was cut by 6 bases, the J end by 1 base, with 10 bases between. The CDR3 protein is CACVTGSGNTIYF. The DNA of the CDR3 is TGTGCCTGCGTTACAGGGTCTGGAAACACCATATATTTT.

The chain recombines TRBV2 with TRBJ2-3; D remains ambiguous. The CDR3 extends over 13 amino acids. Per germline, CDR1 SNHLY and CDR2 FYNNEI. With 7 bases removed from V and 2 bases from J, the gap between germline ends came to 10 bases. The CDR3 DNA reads TGTGCCAGCATCCGCGGTTACACAGATACGCAGTATTTT. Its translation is CASIRGYTDTQYF.

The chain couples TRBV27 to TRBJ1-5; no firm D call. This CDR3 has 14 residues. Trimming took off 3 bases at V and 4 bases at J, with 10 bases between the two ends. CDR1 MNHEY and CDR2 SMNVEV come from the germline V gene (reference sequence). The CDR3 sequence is CASSFGGVNQPQHF. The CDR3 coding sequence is TGTGCCAGCAGTTTCGGCGGGGTTAATCAGCCCCAGCATTTT.

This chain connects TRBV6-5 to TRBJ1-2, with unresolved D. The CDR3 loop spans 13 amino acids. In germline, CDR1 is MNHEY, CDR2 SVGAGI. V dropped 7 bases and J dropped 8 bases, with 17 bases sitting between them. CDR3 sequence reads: CASIRARGKGYTF. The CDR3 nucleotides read TGTGCCAGCATCCGTGCCCGAGGGAAGGGCTACACCTTC.

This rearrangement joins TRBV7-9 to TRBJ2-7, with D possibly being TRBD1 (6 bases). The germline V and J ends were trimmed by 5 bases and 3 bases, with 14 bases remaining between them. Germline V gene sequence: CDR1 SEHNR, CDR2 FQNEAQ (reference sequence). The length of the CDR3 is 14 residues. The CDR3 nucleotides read TGTGCCAGCAGCCTCGCAGGACAGTACTACGAGCAGTACTTC. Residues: CASSLAGQYYEQYF.

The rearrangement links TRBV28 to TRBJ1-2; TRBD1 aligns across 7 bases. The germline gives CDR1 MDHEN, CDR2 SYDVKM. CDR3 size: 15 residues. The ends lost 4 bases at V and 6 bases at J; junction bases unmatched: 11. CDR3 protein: CASSSLGQATNGYTF. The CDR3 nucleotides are TGTGCCAGCAGTTCCCTCGGACAGGCTACGAATGGCTACACCTTC.